This TCR beta chain was recovered during a study of blood T cell repertoires in COVID-19. At the level of the study: The United States, Italy and Spain were the sources of the acute and convalescent COVID-19 samples.

This table comes from immunoSEQ multiplex PCR, and its TCRdb copy is limited to in-frame clones, with some not included. The table records tens of thousands of clones, under 95% of them present only once. Unmatched junction bases numbered 14, after V lost 5 bases and J lost 7 bases. Per the germline V gene, CDR1 is SGHAT and CDR2 is FQNNGV. The CDR3 extends over 17 amino acids. The chain carries TRBV11-2 and TRBJ1-5; 10 bases are a match to TRBD1. The TCR originated in a human donor in a cohort sampled during active COVID-19. The sequenced sample was peripheral blood. CDR3 sequence: CASSVSPGQGLLQPQHF. CDR3 bases: TGTGCCAGCAGCGTCTCACCGGGACAGGGGTTGTTACAGCCCCAGCATTTT.